This T cell receptor beta chain came from a study of T cells in Graves' hyperthyroidism and ophthalmopathy. Graves' hyperthyroidism was deemed stable given no ophthalmopathy progression within 18 months. Those with hyperthyroidism were 18 to 65 years old, newly diagnosed, and ill for under 2 months. Reasons for excluding patients were uncontrolled infection, other autoimmune disease, pregnancy or lactation. The V and J ends lost 5 bases and 4 bases, in that order; junction bases with no gene match: 9. The germline gives CDR1 SGHTA, CDR2 FQGNSA. The CDR3 length is 15 residues. The TCR beta CDR3 regions underwent amplification using RNA transcripts as the source. Using the HTBI primer set, a first-round RT-PCR was run on the TCR CDR3. MiXCR, applied by TCRdb to the multiplex PCR reads, yields one record per CDR3 protein. In the table there are some 440,000 distinct CDR3 sequences, about a sixth of which are singletons.

This clonotype was seen a handful of times. J is TRBJ1-2 and V is TRBV7-2, with 8 bases that match TRBD1. The sequence was collected from a woman aged 18 to 35 with Graves' hyperthyroidism. Material for sequencing was blood. The CDR3 here is CASSPAGTGLYGYTF. The CDR3 DNA follows: TGTGCCAGCAGCCCCGCGGGGACAGGCCTCTATGGCTACACCTTC.